A selection of T cell receptor beta chains follows, all from one sample in a study of T cells in localized non-small cell lung cancer. Clones were read by immunoSEQ multiplex PCR, and TCRdb kept only the in-frame ones, dropping some. This table holds about 26,000 clones, roughly 80% found once. Sequences were derived from peripheral blood, sampled before any cancer treatment. The source of these receptors is a man aged 40 to 75 with stage III squamous cell lung carcinoma. Both conserved end residues are part of each CDR3. Each record gives: V gene, CDR3 protein.

>TRBV30
CAWWFLGNPYGYTF
>TRBV30
CAWARALGYTF
>TRBV7-2
CASSSLVSQETQYF
>TRBV5-4
CDRAADKNEQFF
>TRBV25-1
CASSEPGRPYGYTF
>TRBV9
CASSVDGDTSYNEQFF
>TRBV6-1
CASSDEQGSGANVLTF
>TRBV7-6
CASSLASGRTNEQFF
>TRBV6-6
CASSSLRGELYEQYF
>TRBV14
CASSQDEGRFGYTF
>TRBV7-3
CASRFSGTLTTEAFF
>TRBV7-2
CASSLAGRQETQYF
>TRBV7-9
CASSILGTGTTEAFF
>TRBV5-6
CASSLARRAGARNEQFF
>TRBV4-1
CASSQDSGLAGYNEQFF
>TRBV28
CASTNDPGENEQYF
>TRBV5-1
CASSLEWGNQETQYF
>TRBV11-2
CASSLGLAGGSTDTQYF
>TRBV4-1
CASSQGFSGEDTEAFF
>TRBV18
CASSPTGVYNEQFF
>TRBV7-6
CASSSLGANEQFF
>TRBV6-5
CASSSAREQYF
>TRBV5-8
CASSRTRGTDTQYF
>TRBV5-3
CARVGCNYGYTF
>TRBV2
CASSGAGQGHQNIQYF
>TRBV14
CASSLTSGLDNEQFF
>TRBV7-6
CASSLVGIGSTKEQYF
>TRBV6-5
CASSYRSRGTDTQYF
>TRBV21-1
CASRGYPGRGQPQHF
>TRBV27
CASSLILASYNEQFF
>TRBV7-2
CASSFGGGAWDEQFF
>TRBV6-1
CASRGTPYEQYF
>TRBV11-1
CASSPQAGGGELFF
>TRBV7-8
CASSSGHMNTEAFF
>TRBV11-2
CASSPRDGGGAHTGELFF
>TRBV5-4
CASSLSGSQETQYF
>TRBV9
CASSVHQGAGYGYTF
>TRBV10-3
CAISETHREAEAFF
>TRBV7-9
CASSRGSNEQFF
>TRBV2
CASSLGTPEAFF